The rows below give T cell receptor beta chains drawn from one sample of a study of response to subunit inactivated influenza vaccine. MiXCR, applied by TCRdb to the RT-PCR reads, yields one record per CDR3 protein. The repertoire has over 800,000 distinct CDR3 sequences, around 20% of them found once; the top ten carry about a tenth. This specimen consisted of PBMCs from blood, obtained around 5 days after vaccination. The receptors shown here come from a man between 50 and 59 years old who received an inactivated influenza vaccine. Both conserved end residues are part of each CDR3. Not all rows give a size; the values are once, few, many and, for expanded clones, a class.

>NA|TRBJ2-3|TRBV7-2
CASPRPSTDTQYF
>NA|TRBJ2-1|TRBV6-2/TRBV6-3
CASKAPRPSGDEQFF
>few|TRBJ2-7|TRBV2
CASSGTVGPYEQYF
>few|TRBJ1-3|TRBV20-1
CSARGPGNTIYF
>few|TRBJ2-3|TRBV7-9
CASSSTVGGDTQYF
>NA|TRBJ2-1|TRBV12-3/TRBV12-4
CASTHRGTGHGEQFF
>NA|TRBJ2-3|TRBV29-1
CSPQGADTQYF
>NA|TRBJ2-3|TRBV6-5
CASSWPVGADTQYF
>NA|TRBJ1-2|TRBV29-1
CSVDDSGGYGYTF
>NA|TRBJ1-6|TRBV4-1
CASSLTGTGNSPLHF
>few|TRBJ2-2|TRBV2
CASSGSSVYVTGELFF
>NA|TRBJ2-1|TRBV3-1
CASSQGGRRVYNEQFF
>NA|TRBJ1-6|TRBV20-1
CSAPSQAANSPLHF
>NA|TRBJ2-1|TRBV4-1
CASSQDAAPGGPNEQFF
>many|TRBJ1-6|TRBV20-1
CSARWDSKHHF
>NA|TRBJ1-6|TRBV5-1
CASSWGTGDIFYNSPLHF
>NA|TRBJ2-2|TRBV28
CASSRPTGELFF
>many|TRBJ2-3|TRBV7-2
CASSLLGPDTQYF
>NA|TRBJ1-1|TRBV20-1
CSARDPEMETEAFF
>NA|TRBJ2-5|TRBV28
CASSSRKETEYQETQYF
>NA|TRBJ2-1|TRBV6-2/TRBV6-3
CASSPSVPARPYNEQFF
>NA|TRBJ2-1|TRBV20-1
CSASPETNKGNEQFF
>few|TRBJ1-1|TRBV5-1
CASNEEDVNTEAFF
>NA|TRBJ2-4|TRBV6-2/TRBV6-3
CASSYNRGRLQNIQYF
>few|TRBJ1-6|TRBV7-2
CASRPGAYNSPLHF
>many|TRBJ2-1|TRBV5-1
CASSLGGGDEQFF
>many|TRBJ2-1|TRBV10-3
CAISTQTQGNEQFF
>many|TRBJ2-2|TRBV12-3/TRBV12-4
CASSLLEVTGELFF
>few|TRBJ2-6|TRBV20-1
CSARRENSGANVLTF
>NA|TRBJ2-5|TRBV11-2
CASSLVPSAGQETQYF
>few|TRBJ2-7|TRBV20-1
CSAMTGGGYEQYF
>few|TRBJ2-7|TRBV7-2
CASSLKASYEQYF
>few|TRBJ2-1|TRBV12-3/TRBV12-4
CAILEREGNNEQFF
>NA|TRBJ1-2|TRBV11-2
CASSLDHGGIGYTF
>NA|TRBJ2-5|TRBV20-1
CSARDFRDLETQYF